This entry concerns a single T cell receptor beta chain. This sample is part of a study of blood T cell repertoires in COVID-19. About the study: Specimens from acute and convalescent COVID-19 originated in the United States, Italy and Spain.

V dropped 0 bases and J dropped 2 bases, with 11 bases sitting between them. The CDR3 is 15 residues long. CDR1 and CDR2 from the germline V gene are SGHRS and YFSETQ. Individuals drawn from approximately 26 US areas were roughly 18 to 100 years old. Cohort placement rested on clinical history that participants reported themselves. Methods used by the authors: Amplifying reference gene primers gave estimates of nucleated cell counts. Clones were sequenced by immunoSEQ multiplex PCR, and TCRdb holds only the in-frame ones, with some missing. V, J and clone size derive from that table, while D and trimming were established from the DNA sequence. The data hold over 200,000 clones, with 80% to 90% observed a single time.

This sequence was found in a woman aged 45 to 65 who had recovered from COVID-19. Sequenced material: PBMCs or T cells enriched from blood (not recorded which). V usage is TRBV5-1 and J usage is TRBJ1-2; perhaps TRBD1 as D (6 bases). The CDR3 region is CASSLAGQGNYGYTF. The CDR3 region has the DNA TGCGCCAGCAGCTTGGCCGGGCAGGGGAACTATGGCTACACCTTC.